This T cell receptor (beta chain) was sequenced for a study of identical twins. Study findings and constraints: Models predicted too little out-of-frame TCR alpha sharing in monozygotic twins. Insertions were fewer in abundant cord blood beta clonotypes, whereas memory repertoires showed none of this pattern.

Among all donors, each was a healthy Caucasian. A template switching step contributed a universal primer site, while unique molecular identifiers were present in the cDNA. In TCRdb, the 5' RACE reads were re-called with MiXCR into one record per CDR3 protein. The repertoire holds hundreds of thousands of distinct CDR3 sequences, with about 12% as singletons. This clonotype was picked up a small number of times. Its cognate antigen is unknown. The same data also contributed to another study, on yellow fever vaccine responses in identical twins.

Sequenced sample: PBMCs. This clonotype was sampled from a woman aged 18-29 years in good health.

The CDR3 region is CASSPPWLSGSTTYNEQFF. CDR3 DNA: TGTGCCAGCTCACCACCGTGGCTTTCGGGTAGCACGACCTACAATGAGCAGTTCTTC. The chain uses TRBV18 and TRBJ2-1; the D is unclear. CDR1 and CDR2 (germline): KGHSH, LQKENI. The CDR3 runs 19 residues. V gave up 0 bases and J gave up 2 bases, with 20 bases separating them.